The clone carrying this T cell receptor (beta chain) was seen more than once but under ten times. What it binds is not known. Alongside a J-beta primer mix, a sample-barcoded 5' primer served in a second PCR lasting about 7 to 12 cycles. MiXCR was run by TCRdb on the 5' RACE reads, yielding one entry per CDR3 protein. Here the sample spans hundreds of thousands of distinct CDR3 sequences, 20% to 30% being singletons. This entry comes from a study of blood T cells in healthy people across ages. From germline, CDR1 is MNHEY and CDR2 SMNVEV (reference sequence). This CDR3 has 14 amino acids. V dropped 6 bases and J dropped 1; count of bases not matched to a gene: 5. The study, taken as a whole, reports: It was held that diversity estimates obtained from one million T cells represented underestimates. TCR beta diversity, measured per million T cells, fell in a roughly linear way with age.

The same data also contributed to another study, on T cells of mothers and their children. This second study notes: The donor cohort consisted of a few healthy Caucasian mothers and their six children. Per child, around 3 million TCR beta CDR3 reads were obtained, against over 9.5 million per mother.

Sequencing input: blood. The clonotype was recovered from a boy under 18 in good health. This rearrangement joins TRBV27 to TRBJ1-2, with 7 bases identical to TRBD1. The CDR3 DNA sequence: TGTGCCAGCAGCGGGACAGAGAATAACTATGGCTACACCTTC. Its translation: CASSGTENNYGYTF.